Following are 10 T cell receptor beta chains from one sample sequenced in a study of identifying expanded T cells in peripheral blood. Generated by immunoSEQ multiplex PCR, the TCRdb table keeps only in-frame clones and is missing some. Of roughly 100,000 clones listed, approximately 88% were seen once; the top ten hold roughly 15%. Input material: blood. The origin of the receptors is a person aged 18 to 70 in good health.

This clone occurred a few times. Other DNA variants within this sample encode the same CDR3. In nucleotides, the CDR3 is TGTGCCAGCAGCTCCCCAAGGGACAACACTGAAGCTTTCTTT. Amino acid sequence: CASSSPRDNTEAFF. The chain employs TRBV6-5 and TRBJ1-1; tentative D call: TRBD1 (5 bases). The CDR3 has 14 residues. Germline assignment: CDR1 MNHEY and CDR2 SVGAGI. The V and J ends lost 6 bases and 2 bases respectively, with 13 bases between them.

This clone was seen only once. The gene calls are TRBV7-2 and TRBJ2-7, with 10 bases fitting TRBD2. The trim removed 8 bases at V and 2 bases at J, leaving 15 bases unmatched. The CDR3 has 17 amino acids. Germline CDR1 SGHTA, CDR2 FQGNSA. CDR3 bases: TGTGCCAGCTCCATTGGGGCTAGCGGGGGCCGGACCTACGAGCAGTACTTC. Its protein product is CASSIGASGGRTYEQYF.

The CDR3, as DNA: TGTGCCAGCAGTGAGAGAAGGGGCAATCAGCCCCAGCATTTT. Encoded protein: CASSERRGNQPQHF. V and J are TRBV6-1 and TRBJ1-5; D is unclear. Trimming cost V 3 bases and J 2 bases, with 8 bases left between them. CDR1 MNHNS and CDR2 SASEGT come from the germline V gene. This CDR3 is built from 14 residues.

This rearrangement joins TRBV4-3 to TRBJ2-1, with TRBD2 matching over 16 bases. This CDR3 comprises 17 residues. Germline CDR1 is LGHNA and CDR2 is YSLEER. With V trimmed by 1 base and J by 13 bases, 10 bases remained unmatched. CDR3 bases: TGCGCCAGCAGCCAAGGGAAGGGACTAGCGGGGGGGCTTGGTCAGTTCTTC. This translates into CASSQGKGLAGGLGQFF.

The genes are TRBV18 and TRBJ1-6; no clear D. This CDR3 spans 14 amino acids. CDR1 KGHSH and CDR2 LQKENI come from the germline V gene. V gave up 4 bases and J gave up 7 bases, with 11 bases separating them. The CDR3 nucleotides read TGTGCCAGCTCACAACGGGAGGGAAATTCACCCCTCCACTTT. Its protein product is CASSQREGNSPLHF.

The chain links TRBV28 to TRBJ2-7; either TRBD1 or TRBD2 may fit D (5 bases each). The CDR3 length is 13 residues. Trimming left V 5 bases short and J 5 bases short, with 13 bases between. Germline-derived CDR1 and CDR2 are MDHEN and SYDVKM. The CDR3 coding sequence is TGTGCCAGCAGTGCCGGGGACGTCAACGAGCAGTACTTC. Its protein product is CASSAGDVNEQYF.

In the case of this clone: Germline and junction disagree at one end, which may indicate a read error. This sequence joins TRBV2 and TRBJ1-1; D is perhaps TRBD1 (6 bases). There are 14 residues in the CDR3. Germline lookup yields CDR1 SNHLY and CDR2 FYNNEI. CDR3 coding DNA: TGTGCCAGCCGTGAGGGGGACATGAACACTGAAGCTTTCTTT. This sequence encodes CASREGDMNTEAFF.

This clone has a count of ten or more. The chain combines TRBV10-3 with TRBJ1-5; TRBD1 is a possible D gene (6 bases). The V gene's germline CDR1 is ENHRY and CDR2 SYGVKD. V was clipped by 10 bases and J by 0 bases, with 16 bases between them. This CDR3 spans 15 amino acids. The CDR3: CATRAGASSNQPQHF. CDR3 bases: TGTGCCACCAGGGCAGGGGCCAGTAGCAATCAGCCCCAGCATTTT.

The rearrangement uses TRBV19 and TRBJ2-7; 7 bases fit TRBD2. Per the germline V gene, CDR1 is LNHDA and CDR2 is SQIVND (reference sequence). This CDR3 is built from 19 residues. V dropped 5 bases and J dropped 0; count of bases not matched to a gene: 19. CDR3 DNA: TGTGCCAGTAGTTCAAACCGCGGGAGCGTCGGCAAGTACTCCTACGAGCAGTACTTC. Residues: CASSSNRGSVGKYSYEQYF.

This clone came up many times. The V call is TRBV4-1, the J call TRBJ2-7; D perhaps matches TRBD2 (6 bases). Looked up from germline, CDR1 is MGHRA and CDR2 is YSYEKL. V was trimmed by 2 bases and J by 2 bases, leaving 13 bases between them. CDR3 size: 15 residues. CDR3 residues: CASSQSRDLPYEQYF. The CDR3 DNA reads TGCGCCAGCAGCCAAAGCCGGGACTTACCCTACGAGCAGTACTTC.